In its sample, the clone carrying this T cell receptor (beta chain) was seen once. Its specificity is not known. This entry belongs to a study of T cell responses to AZD1222 COVID-19 vaccine. General study findings and limits: Elevations in Spike-specific TCR breadth and depth followed administration of two AZD1222 doses. Close to half of spike-specific TCRs reportedly recognize unmutated variant regions. White British donors predominated, females outnumbered males, and clonal diversity was possibly underestimated.

This table comes from immunoSEQ multiplex PCR, and its TCRdb copy is limited to in-frame clones, with some not included. The sample carries around 130,000 clones, 88% recorded once. The CDR3 spans 19 residues. Germline V gene sequence: CDR1 SGHTA, CDR2 FQGNSA. The V segment lost 2 bases and the J segment 4 bases; nucleotides outside the gene matches: 12. The chain is built from TRBV7-2 and TRBJ2-1; 12 bases align to TRBD2. Here the sequenced sample was peripheral blood, taken 28 days after the second AZD1222 dose. The clonotype was recovered from an adult who received the AZD1222 COVID-19 vaccine. The CDR3 loop reads CASSLRLAGGPLIYNEQFF. The CDR3, as DNA: TGTGCCAGCAGCTTACGCCTAGCGGGAGGGCCATTGATATACAATGAGCAGTTCTTC.